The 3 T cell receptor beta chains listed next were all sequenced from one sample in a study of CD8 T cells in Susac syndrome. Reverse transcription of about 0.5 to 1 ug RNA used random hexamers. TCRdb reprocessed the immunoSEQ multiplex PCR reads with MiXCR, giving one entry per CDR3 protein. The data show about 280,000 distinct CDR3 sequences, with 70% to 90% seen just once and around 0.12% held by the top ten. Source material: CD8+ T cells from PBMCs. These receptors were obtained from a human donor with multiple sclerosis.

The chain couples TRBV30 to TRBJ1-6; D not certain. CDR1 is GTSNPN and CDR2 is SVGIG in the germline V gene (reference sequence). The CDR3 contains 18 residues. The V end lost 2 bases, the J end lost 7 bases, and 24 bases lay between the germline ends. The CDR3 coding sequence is TGTGCCTGGAGTTCGCCTCGGGCCGAAAGGCGACTGAATTCACCCCTCCACTTT. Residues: CAWSSPRAERRLNSPLHF.

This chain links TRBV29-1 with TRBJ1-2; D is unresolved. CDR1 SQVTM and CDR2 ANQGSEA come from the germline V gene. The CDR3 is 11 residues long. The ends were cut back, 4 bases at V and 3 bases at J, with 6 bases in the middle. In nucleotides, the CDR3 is TGCAGCGTTGGGCTGGACTATGGCTACACCTTC. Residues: CSVGLDYGYTF.

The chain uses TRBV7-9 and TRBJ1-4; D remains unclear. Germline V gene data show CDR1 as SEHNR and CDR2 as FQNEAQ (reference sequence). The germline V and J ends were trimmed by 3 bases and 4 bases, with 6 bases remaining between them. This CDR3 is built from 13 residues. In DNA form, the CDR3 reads TGTGCCAGCAGCTTCCCGAATAATGAAAAACTGTTTTTT. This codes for CASSFPNNEKLFF.